This T cell receptor beta chain was captured by sequencing in a study of control samples from healthy donors and cancer patients. Clones were sequenced by immunoSEQ multiplex PCR, and TCRdb holds only the in-frame ones, with some missing. The sample lists about 95,000 clones; about 87% were seen once. Germline loops: CDR1 SEHNR, CDR2 FQNEAQ (reference sequence). V lost 1 base and J lost 5; bases outside the gene matches: 4. The CDR3 spans 14 residues. Sequenced: blood. The chain combines TRBV7-9 with TRBJ2-5; 7 bases fit TRBD2. This receptor was identified in a woman between 70 and 85 years old in good health. The DNA for the CDR3 is TGTGCCAGCAGCTTAGAGCGGGGACGGGAGACCCAGTACTTC. Amino acid sequence: CASSLERGRETQYF.